Listed below are T cell receptor beta chains from one sample, sequenced in a study of Graves' ophthalmopathy and Graves' hyperthyroidism. TCRdb itself ran the multiplex PCR reads through MiXCR, one entry per CDR3 protein. The sample carries approximately 210,000 distinct CDR3 sequences, roughly 29% recorded once. Material: peripheral blood. The receptors stem from a man aged 50 to 60 with Graves' ophthalmopathy. The CDR3 runs from the conserved cysteine through the conserved F or W. The order of the fields is V gene, clone size, J gene, D gene, CDR3 DNA, CDR3 protein. D genes are given only for firm matches. Rows give clone size only sometimes, using once, few, many, or a class for an expanded clone.

TRBV27	.	TRBJ1-2	.	TGTGCCAGCAGTTTACAGCCTTCCTATGGCTACACCTTC	CASSLQPSYGYTF
TRBV6-2/TRBV6-3	.	TRBJ2-7	TRBD2	TGTGCCAGCAGGGAATTAGCGGGAGGTTCCTACGAGCAGTACTTC	CASRELAGGSYEQYF
TRBV24-1	once	TRBJ2-2	TRBD2	TGTGCCACCAGTGATCCCCCAGGCGGGAGTTTTACCGGGGAGCTGTTTTTT	CATSDPPGGSFTGELFF
TRBV6-1	.	TRBJ2-6	TRBD1	TGTGCCAGCAGTGGGGGGTTAAAGGGGACAGGGAGAAGCAACGTCCTGACTTTC	CASSGGLKGTGRSNVLTF
TRBV28	few	TRBJ1-5	.	TGTGCCACCAACACCCTGGAGGGAGGCAATCAGCCCCAGCATTTT	CATNTLEGGNQPQHF
TRBV5-1	many	TRBJ1-1	.	TGCGCCAGCAGCTTAGCCGGAATGAACACTGAAGCTTTCTTT	CASSLAGMNTEAFF
TRBV30	.	TRBJ1-1	.	TGTGCCTGGAGTGTACAGGAGGGGATGAACACTGAAGCTTTCTTT	CAWSVQEGMNTEAFF
TRBV25-1	many	TRBJ2-5	.	TGTGCCAGCAGTGAATATGGTGGGGGGACCCAGTACTTC	CASSEYGGGTQYF
TRBV20-1	.	TRBJ1-1	TRBD1	TGCAGTGCCCCACCCCAGACAGGGAGGCCTGAAGCTTTCTTT	CSAPPQTGRPEAFF
TRBV4-1	many	TRBJ2-7	TRBD1	TGCGCCAGCAGCCAAGCTCCGGGACAGGGTTATGAGCAGTACTTC	CASSQAPGQGYEQYF
TRBV27	many	TRBJ1-5	.	TGTGCCAGCAGTTCCCTAAAGGGACTCTATAGCAATCAGCCCCAGCATTTT	CASSSLKGLYSNQPQHF
TRBV7-2	many	TRBJ2-5	.	TGTGCCAGCAGCTTTGGGGACACCCAAGAGACCCAGTACTTC	CASSFGDTQETQYF
TRBV7-9	few	TRBJ1-6	.	TGTGCCAGCAGCTTAGGGGGAATGAATTCACCCCTCCACTTT	CASSLGGMNSPLHF
TRBV24-1	.	TRBJ2-5	TRBD2	TGTGCCACCAGTGATACCCGAGGGAGGGGCAGAGTACAAGAGACCCAGTACTTC	CATSDTRGRGRVQETQYF
TRBV6-1	once	TRBJ2-5	.	TGTGCCAGCAGTGAAGGGGATAGCCGAGAGACCCAGTACTTC	CASSEGDSRETQYF
TRBV5-1	many	TRBJ2-5	.	TGCGCCAGCAGCCCGGGACGGGGCCAAGAGACCCAGTACTTC	CASSPGRGQETQYF
TRBV29-1	many	TRBJ1-3	.	TGCAGCGCGTTAGCCGGGACAATAAGAAACACCATATATTTT	CSALAGTIRNTIYF
TRBV29-1	many	TRBJ2-7	.	TGCAGCGCTGTGGACCGTAGCGGTTACGAGCAGTACTTC	CSAVDRSGYEQYF
TRBV7-3	many	TRBJ2-3	.	TGTGCCAGCAGCTTAAGGGGGCAGTCGTTTACTAGCACAGATACGCAGTATTTT	CASSLRGQSFTSTDTQYF
TRBV6-1	.	TRBJ2-7	.	TGTGCCAGCAGCCCAAGGGACACCGTTTTTCAATACGAGCAGTACTTC	CASSPRDTVFQYEQYF
TRBV6-1	.	TRBJ1-2	TRBD1	TGTGCCAGCAGTCCCCAGGGGACAGGGGACGGGGGCTACACCTTC	CASSPQGTGDGGYTF
TRBV9	.	TRBJ1-6	TRBD1	TGTGCCAGCAGCGTAGCTCTCCCAGGACAGGGCTATAATTCACCCCTCCACTTT	CASSVALPGQGYNSPLHF
TRBV6-2/TRBV6-3	.	TRBJ1-2	.	TGTGCCAGCAGTTACTTCCCGGACGGCTACACCTTC	CASSYFPDGYTF
TRBV27	.	TRBJ1-2	.	TGTGCCAGCAGTTTCCAGGGTGAGGGCTACACCTTC	CASSFQGEGYTF
TRBV12-3/TRBV12-4	few	TRBJ2-7	.	TGTGCCAGCAGCCGCGGGGATTTGAATCGAGACGAGCAGTACTTC	CASSRGDLNRDEQYF
TRBV28	.	TRBJ2-5	TRBD2	TGTGCCAGCAGTTTATCCGGCGGGAGGAGGCAAGAGACCCAGTACTTC	CASSLSGGRRQETQYF
TRBV20-1	.	TRBJ2-2	.	TGCAGTGCTACGCGTGGGGGGGAGCTGTTTTTT	CSATRGGELFF
TRBV6-5	.	TRBJ1-1	.	TGTGTCAGCAGTTACGAAGACTACACTGAAGCTTTCTTT	CVSSYEDYTEAFF
TRBV11-3	.	TRBJ2-7	TRBD2	TGTGCCAGCAGCTTAGTTGCTAGCGGGACGTTAACCTACGAGCAGTACTTC	CASSLVASGTLTYEQYF
TRBV3-1	many	TRBJ2-7	TRBD2	TGTGCCAGCAGCCAAGGGACTAGGGTCTACGAGCAGTACTTC	CASSQGTRVYEQYF
TRBV12-3/TRBV12-4	many	TRBJ1-5	.	TGTGCCAGCAGTTTAGACAGGGCCGCACAGCCCCAGCATTTT	CASSLDRAAQPQHF
TRBV18	many	TRBJ1-1	.	TGTGCCAGCTCACCACGGACAGTCGATAGAGCTGAAGCTTTCTTT	CASSPRTVDRAEAFF
TRBV5-8	many	TRBJ2-5	TRBD1	TGTGCCAGCAGGAGGGACAGGGGCCTGTACCAAGAGACCCAGTACTTC	CASRRDRGLYQETQYF
TRBV10-3	many	TRBJ2-7	.	TGTGCCATCAAGAGCGCTGGCGGATCGAATTCCTACGAGCAGTACTTC	CAIKSAGGSNSYEQYF
TRBV12-3/TRBV12-4	.	TRBJ2-7	TRBD1	TGTGCCAGCAGTTCAGGGACAGGGCTCGAGCAGTACTTC	CASSSGTGLEQYF
TRBV6-2/TRBV6-3	many	TRBJ2-7	TRBD1	TGTGCCAGCAGTTACGCCCCGGGACAGGTAAACTACGAGCAGTACTTC	CASSYAPGQVNYEQYF
TRBV14	many	TRBJ2-2	.	TGTGCCAGCAGCCAAGTTAGTAGGGGACCCTCTTACACCGGGGAGCTGTTTTTT	CASSQVSRGPSYTGELFF
TRBV6-5	.	TRBJ2-5	.	TGTGCCAGCAGTACTGACAGTACGGGGCAAGAGACCCAGTACTTC	CASSTDSTGQETQYF
TRBV7-9	many	TRBJ1-1	.	TGTGCCAGCAGCCTACAGTGGAACACTGAAGCTTTCTTT	CASSLQWNTEAFF
TRBV12-3/TRBV12-4	once	TRBJ1-6	.	TGTGCCAGCAGTTTAGGGCTGAGTCTCCACTTT	CASSLGLSLHF